The next 30 T cell receptor beta chains were all read from a single sample in a study of vaccination effects on CD4 cells after COVID-19. The ViraFEST assay expanded antigen-specific CD4+ T cells with viral peptide pools before sequencing. It was after nine to ten days of culture that CD4+ T cells were isolated. Convalescent patients had PCR-confirmed SARS-CoV-2 infection between March and December 2020. Sequencing was performed with immunoSEQ multiplex PCR; in TCRdb, only in-frame clones are kept and a portion is missing. The table lists fewer than 90,000 clones, 73% of them singletons. The antigens for these receptors are not known. This sample comprised CD4+ T cells from PBMCs cultured with HIV peptides, obtained before COVID-19 vaccination. This sample's subset: HIV-1 Nef peptide pool negative control/reference culture. These receptors came from a human donor who had a prior SARS-CoV-2 infection.

On this clone: A junction boundary mismatches the germline segment, possibly from a read error. The J gene is TRBJ2-7, the V gene TRBV7-9; perhaps D is TRBD1 or TRBD2 (5 bases each). CDR3 size: 16 residues. Germline CDR1 reads SEHNR; CDR2 reads FQNEAQ (reference sequence). The CDR3 coding sequence is TGTGCCAGCAGCTTAGTTGGCGGGCAGGGCTCCCACGAGCAGTACTTC. Protein sequence: CASSLVGGQGSHEQYF.

The rearrangement uses TRBV5-1 and TRBJ1-2; D may be TRBD1 (6 bases). Germline V gene lookup returns CDR1 SGHRS and CDR2 YFSETQ. Trimming shortened V by 4 bases and J by 2 bases, and 18 bases separated the two germline ends. The CDR3 has 16 amino acids. Written as DNA, the CDR3 is TGCGCCAGCAGCGGCGCGCAACAGGGCTGGAACTATGGCTACACCTTC. Its translation is CASSGAQQGWNYGYTF. Together with reference TRBV5-1 and TRBJ1-2, the CDR3 gives the full variable domain: KAGVTQTPRYLIKTRGQQVTLSCSPISGHRSVSWYQQTPGQGLQFLFEYFSETQRNKGNFPGRFSGRQFSNSRSEMNVSTLELGDSALYLCASSGAQQGWNYGYTFGSGTRLTVV.

The rearrangement uses TRBV6-2 or TRBV6-3 and TRBJ2-1; maybe TRBD2 (6 bases). Trimming took 1 base from V and 4 from J, leaving 11 bases between them. CDR3 length: 15 residues. CDR1 MNHEY and CDR2 SVGEGT come from the germline V gene. CDR3 coding DNA: TGTGCCAGCAGTTACTTGGCTAGCGAGTACAATGAGCAGTTCTTC. Its protein product is CASSYLASEYNEQFF.

This clone came up a few times. The J gene is TRBJ2-2, the V gene TRBV6-2 or TRBV6-3, with D possibly called TRBD1 or TRBD2 (5 bases each). The germline gives CDR1 MNHEY, CDR2 SVGEGT. The CDR3 extends over 23 amino acids. The V gene lost 6 bases and the J gene lost 0 bases, with 35 bases spanning the gap. The CDR3 DNA follows: TGTGCCAGCAGCCCCCGAGGGGAGCACTGGACCCGGAAAATGCGCGCGAACACCGGGGAGCTGTTTTTT. It translates to CASSPRGEHWTRKMRANTGELFF.

The chain links TRBV11-2 to TRBJ1-5, with 8 nucleotides matching TRBD1. The CDR3 consists of 15 residues. Per germline, CDR1 SGHAT and CDR2 FQNNGV. J lost 7 bases, V lost 1 base, and 6 bases had no gene match. The CDR3 region is CASSLGTGFGQPQHF. Here the CDR3 DNA reads TGTGCCAGCAGCTTAGGGACAGGGTTCGGCCAGCCCCAGCATTTT.

The table lists this clone with a few counts. The chain links TRBV28 to TRBJ2-7; D uncertain. CDR3 size: 12 residues. CDR1 MDHEN and CDR2 SYDVKM come from the germline V gene. With 1 base removed from V and 3 bases from J, the gap between germline ends came to 4 bases. The CDR3 DNA follows: TGTGCCAGCAGTTTATCAATCTACGAGCAGTACTTC. Amino acids: CASSLSIYEQYF.

CDR3 in amino acids: CSDERVLGLEQFF. CDR3 coding DNA: TGCAGCGACGAGCGGGTCTTGGGTCTTGAGCAGTTCTTC. This chain joins TRBV29-1 and TRBJ2-1, with a weak D call TRBD2 (6 bases). V was pared by 7 bases and J by 9 bases, with 19 bases between. From germline, CDR1 is SQVTM and CDR2 ANQGSEA. The CDR3 sequence is 13 residues long.

The chain carries TRBV27 and TRBJ2-1; 10 positions match TRBD2. The CDR3 consists of 19 residues. V trimming: 3 bases; J trimming: 1 base; junction bases outside the gene matches: 12. The germline CDR1 and CDR2 sequences are MNHEY and SMNVEV (reference sequence). The CDR3, as DNA: TGTGCCAGCAGTTTCTCGGTTGCTAGCGGGGGAGCATCCTACAATGAGCAGTTCTTC. Protein product: CASSFSVASGGASYNEQFF.

A few counts support this clone. The genes are TRBV19 and TRBJ2-5; 9 nucleotides line up with TRBD2. Per germline, CDR1 LNHDA and CDR2 SQIVND (reference sequence). V dropped 6 bases and J dropped 10; count of bases not matched to a gene: 9. This CDR3 is 13 amino acids long. CDR3 loop: CASRKLAGKVQYF. DNA of the CDR3: TGTGCCAGTAGAAAGCTAGCGGGAAAAGTCCAGTACTTC.

This clone occurred a few times. The rearrangement uses TRBV19 and TRBJ1-5; D is uncertain. Trimming stripped 3 bases from V and 0 bases from J, with 6 bases between. Per the germline V gene, CDR1 is LNHDA and CDR2 is SQIVND (reference sequence). This CDR3 contains 14 residues. CDR3 sequence: CASSIWDSNQPQHF. In DNA, the CDR3 is TGTGCCAGTAGTATTTGGGATAGCAATCAGCCCCAGCATTTT.

The CDR3 spells CASSATSYEQYF. The CDR3, as DNA: TGTGCCAGCAGCGCGACCTCCTACGAGCAGTACTTC. This chain connects TRBV7-2 to TRBJ2-7; unclear D gene. This CDR3 is built from 12 residues. Trimming shortened V by 5 bases and J by 0 bases, and 5 bases separated the two germline ends. From germline, CDR1 is SGHTA and CDR2 FQGNSA.

The chain employs TRBV12-5 and TRBJ1-4; 7 bases align to TRBD1. V lost 7 bases to trimming and J lost 4 bases; unmatched junction nucleotides: 9. The CDR3 is 15 amino acids. Germline V gives CDR1 LGHNT, CDR2 FRNRAP. CDR3 nucleotide sequence: TGTGCTAGTGCCCCCTCACAGGGGTTTAATGAAAAACTGTTTTTT. Translating gives CASAPSQGFNEKLFF.

The chain joins TRBV9 to TRBJ2-1; D remains ambiguous. Trimming removed 0 bases at V and 4 bases at J, with 8 bases between. This CDR3 spans 14 amino acids. Germline CDR1 SGDLS, CDR2 YYNGEE. CDR3 nucleotide sequence: TGTGCCAGCAGCGTAGCCTTCTCTTACAATGAGCAGTTCTTC. This codes for CASSVAFSYNEQFF.

V usage is TRBV4-2 and J usage is TRBJ2-2; weak D call: TRBD2 (7 bases). Germline V CDR1 and CDR2: LGHNA, YNFKEQ. V lost 5 bases, J lost 6 bases, and 13 bases lay in between. This CDR3 is built from 14 residues. Here the CDR3 reads CASSYREGAGELFF. CDR3 DNA sequence: TGTGCCAGCAGCTACAGGGAGGGCGCCGGGGAGCTGTTTTTT.

The chain employs TRBV24-1 and TRBJ2-3; tentative D call: TRBD1 (5 bases). The CDR3 loop spans 15 amino acids. The V gene lost 6 bases and the J gene lost 4 bases, with 16 bases spanning the gap. CDR1 and CDR2 (germline): KGHDR, SFDVKD. The CDR3 here is CATSYGQGEADTQYF. The CDR3, as DNA: TGTGCCACCAGTTACGGGCAGGGCGAGGCAGATACGCAGTATTTT.

The V and J genes are TRBV18 and TRBJ2-3; D may match TRBD1 or TRBD2 (5 bases each). The CDR3 covers 14 residues. CDR1 is KGHSH, CDR2 LQKENI, per germline. Trimming stripped 0 bases from V and 6 bases from J, with 10 bases between. As DNA, the CDR3 is TGTGCCAGCTCACCACCGGGGGAGCGGGATACGCAGTATTTT. It yields the protein CASSPPGERDTQYF.

The chain carries TRBV28 and TRBJ2-2; D unclear. V was clipped by 2 bases and J by 2 bases, with 3 bases between them. The CDR3 sequence is 13 residues long. From germline, CDR1 is MDHEN and CDR2 SYDVKM. CDR3 sequence (DNA): TGTGCCAGCAGTTTAGCTAACACCGGGGAGCTGTTTTTT. Translation gives CASSLANTGELFF.

The CDR3 reads CASSAESGGSYNEQFF. As DNA, the CDR3 is TGTGCCAGCAGCGCAGAAAGCGGGGGGTCCTACAATGAGCAGTTCTTC. The chain employs TRBV7-2 and TRBJ2-1; 9 nucleotides line up with TRBD2. Germline V lookup: CDR1 SGHTA, CDR2 FQGNSA. CDR3 length: 16 residues. With 5 bases clipped from V and 1 base from J, the junction kept 6 bases outside the gene matches.

The chain uses TRBV4-2 and TRBJ2-2; D not resolved. V was trimmed by 3 bases and J by 0 bases, leaving 5 bases between them. The CDR3 sequence is 14 residues long. CDR1 and CDR2 from the germline V gene are LGHNA and YNFKEQ. DNA for the CDR3: TGTGCCAGCAGCCAGGGGTCGAACACCGGGGAGCTGTTTTTT. Its translation: CASSQGSNTGELFF.

The chain employs TRBV4-2 and TRBJ2-5; 14 nucleotides agree with TRBD2. V was pared by 2 bases and J by 5 bases, with 10 bases of the junction left unmatched. The CDR3 runs to 18 residues. Germline loops: CDR1 LGHNA, CDR2 YNFKEQ. As DNA, the CDR3 is TGTGCCAGCAGCCAAAGTGGCCGGACTAGCGGGGGGAGGGAGACCCAGTACTTC. Its translation: CASSQSGRTSGGRETQYF.

The rearrangement links TRBV7-2 to TRBJ1-1; possibly TRBD1 for D (5 bases). V lost 3 bases, J lost 3 bases, and 8 bases lay in between. CDR1 SGHTA and CDR2 FQGNSA come from the germline V gene. The CDR3 sequence is 13 residues long. The CDR3 sequence: CASSFEGHTEAFF. The DNA of the CDR3 is TGTGCCAGCAGCTTCGAGGGGCACACTGAAGCTTTCTTT.

There are a few counts of this clone. V usage is TRBV27 and J usage is TRBJ2-3, with D maybe TRBD1 (5 bases). Germline CDR1 is MNHEY and CDR2 is SMNVEV (reference sequence). Deletions cut 4 bases from V and 3 bases from J, with 5 bases between. This CDR3 has 12 amino acids. The CDR3: CASSSGTDTQYF. The CDR3 nucleotides are TGTGCCAGCAGTTCAGGGACAGATACGCAGTATTTT.

The chain recombines TRBV5-1 with TRBJ1-1, with no clear D. Germline V gene sequence: CDR1 SGHRS, CDR2 YFSETQ. The germline V and J ends were trimmed by 0 bases and 1 base, with 10 bases remaining between them. This CDR3 comprises 15 residues. The DNA of the CDR3 is TGCGCCAGCAGCTTGGGAGGCAATACGAACACTGAAGCTTTCTTT. Residues: CASSLGGNTNTEAFF.

This clone came up once. J is TRBJ2-3 and V is TRBV2; no firm D call. The V end lost 2 bases, the J end lost 10 bases, and 13 bases lay between the germline ends. The germline gives CDR1 SNHLY, CDR2 FYNNEI. This CDR3 has 13 residues. CDR3 in DNA: TGTGCCAGCAGTGAACATATGCGTCTTGCGCAGTATTTT. Translating gives CASSEHMRLAQYF. Supplemented by reference TRBV2 and TRBJ2-3, the full variable domain reads EPEVTQTPSHQVTQMGQEVILRCVPISNHLYFYWYRQILGQKVEFLVSFYNNEISEKSEIFDDQFSVERPDGSNFTLKIRSTKLEDSAMYFCASSEHMRLAQYFGPGTRLTVL.

The chain recombines TRBV10-3 with TRBJ2-6; 8 nucleotides align to TRBD1. From germline, CDR1 is ENHRY and CDR2 SYGVKD. The CDR3 consists of 17 residues. V lost 2 bases, J lost 0 bases, and 3 bases stayed unmatched. DNA for the CDR3: TGTGCCATCAGTGAGGGGACAGGCCCCTCTGGGGCCAACGTCCTGACTTTC. Protein: CAISEGTGPSGANVLTF.

The chain uses TRBV6-1 and TRBJ1-2; 7 bases align to TRBD1. This CDR3 region has 14 residues. V lost 1 base to trimming and J lost 6 bases; unmatched junction nucleotides: 5. From germline, CDR1 is MNHNS and CDR2 SASEGT. The CDR3 sequence: CASSEGGQSHGYTF. CDR3 coding DNA: TGTGCCAGCAGTGAAGGGGGACAGAGCCATGGCTACACCTTC.

The chain links TRBV2 to TRBJ1-6, with D possibly being TRBD1 (5 bases). Germline CDR1 and CDR2: SNHLY and FYNNEI. V shed 1 base and J shed 14 bases, with 12 bases lying between them. This CDR3 is 13 amino acids long. Written as DNA, the CDR3 is TGTGCCAGCAGTGAAGGGTCCGGGACGACCCTCCACTTT. Translating it yields CASSEGSGTTLHF.

The chain links TRBV3-1 (or the pseudogene TRBV3-2) to TRBJ1-2, with D hard to call. This CDR3 spans 14 amino acids. V lost 3 bases and J 4 bases, leaving 12 bases between the germline ends. Germline V gene sequence: CDR1 LGHDT, CDR2 YNNKEL (reference sequence). The CDR3 protein is CASSHRGLLYGYTF. The CDR3 DNA is TGTGCCAGCAGCCATCGAGGGCTCCTCTATGGCTACACCTTC.

The chain employs TRBV5-1 and TRBJ1-5, with D hard to call. Looked up from germline, CDR1 is SGHRS and CDR2 is YFSETQ. The V and J ends lost 1 base and 2 bases respectively, with 13 bases between them. The CDR3 has 16 residues. Written as DNA, the CDR3 is TGCGCCAGCAGCTTGTATGGGGTTGGCGGCAATCAGCCCCAGCATTTT. Its translation: CASSLYGVGGNQPQHF.

This rearrangement joins TRBV3-1 (or the pseudogene TRBV3-2) to TRBJ2-7; 11 positions match TRBD2. CDR1 is LGHDT, CDR2 YNNKEL, per germline (reference sequence). Losses at the gene ends were 3 bases for V and 6 bases for J; bases not matched to a gene: 4. The CDR3 covers 14 residues. CDR3 amino acids: CASSQQTSGSEQYF. CDR3 nucleotide sequence: TGTGCCAGCAGCCAGCAAACTAGCGGGAGCGAGCAGTACTTC.